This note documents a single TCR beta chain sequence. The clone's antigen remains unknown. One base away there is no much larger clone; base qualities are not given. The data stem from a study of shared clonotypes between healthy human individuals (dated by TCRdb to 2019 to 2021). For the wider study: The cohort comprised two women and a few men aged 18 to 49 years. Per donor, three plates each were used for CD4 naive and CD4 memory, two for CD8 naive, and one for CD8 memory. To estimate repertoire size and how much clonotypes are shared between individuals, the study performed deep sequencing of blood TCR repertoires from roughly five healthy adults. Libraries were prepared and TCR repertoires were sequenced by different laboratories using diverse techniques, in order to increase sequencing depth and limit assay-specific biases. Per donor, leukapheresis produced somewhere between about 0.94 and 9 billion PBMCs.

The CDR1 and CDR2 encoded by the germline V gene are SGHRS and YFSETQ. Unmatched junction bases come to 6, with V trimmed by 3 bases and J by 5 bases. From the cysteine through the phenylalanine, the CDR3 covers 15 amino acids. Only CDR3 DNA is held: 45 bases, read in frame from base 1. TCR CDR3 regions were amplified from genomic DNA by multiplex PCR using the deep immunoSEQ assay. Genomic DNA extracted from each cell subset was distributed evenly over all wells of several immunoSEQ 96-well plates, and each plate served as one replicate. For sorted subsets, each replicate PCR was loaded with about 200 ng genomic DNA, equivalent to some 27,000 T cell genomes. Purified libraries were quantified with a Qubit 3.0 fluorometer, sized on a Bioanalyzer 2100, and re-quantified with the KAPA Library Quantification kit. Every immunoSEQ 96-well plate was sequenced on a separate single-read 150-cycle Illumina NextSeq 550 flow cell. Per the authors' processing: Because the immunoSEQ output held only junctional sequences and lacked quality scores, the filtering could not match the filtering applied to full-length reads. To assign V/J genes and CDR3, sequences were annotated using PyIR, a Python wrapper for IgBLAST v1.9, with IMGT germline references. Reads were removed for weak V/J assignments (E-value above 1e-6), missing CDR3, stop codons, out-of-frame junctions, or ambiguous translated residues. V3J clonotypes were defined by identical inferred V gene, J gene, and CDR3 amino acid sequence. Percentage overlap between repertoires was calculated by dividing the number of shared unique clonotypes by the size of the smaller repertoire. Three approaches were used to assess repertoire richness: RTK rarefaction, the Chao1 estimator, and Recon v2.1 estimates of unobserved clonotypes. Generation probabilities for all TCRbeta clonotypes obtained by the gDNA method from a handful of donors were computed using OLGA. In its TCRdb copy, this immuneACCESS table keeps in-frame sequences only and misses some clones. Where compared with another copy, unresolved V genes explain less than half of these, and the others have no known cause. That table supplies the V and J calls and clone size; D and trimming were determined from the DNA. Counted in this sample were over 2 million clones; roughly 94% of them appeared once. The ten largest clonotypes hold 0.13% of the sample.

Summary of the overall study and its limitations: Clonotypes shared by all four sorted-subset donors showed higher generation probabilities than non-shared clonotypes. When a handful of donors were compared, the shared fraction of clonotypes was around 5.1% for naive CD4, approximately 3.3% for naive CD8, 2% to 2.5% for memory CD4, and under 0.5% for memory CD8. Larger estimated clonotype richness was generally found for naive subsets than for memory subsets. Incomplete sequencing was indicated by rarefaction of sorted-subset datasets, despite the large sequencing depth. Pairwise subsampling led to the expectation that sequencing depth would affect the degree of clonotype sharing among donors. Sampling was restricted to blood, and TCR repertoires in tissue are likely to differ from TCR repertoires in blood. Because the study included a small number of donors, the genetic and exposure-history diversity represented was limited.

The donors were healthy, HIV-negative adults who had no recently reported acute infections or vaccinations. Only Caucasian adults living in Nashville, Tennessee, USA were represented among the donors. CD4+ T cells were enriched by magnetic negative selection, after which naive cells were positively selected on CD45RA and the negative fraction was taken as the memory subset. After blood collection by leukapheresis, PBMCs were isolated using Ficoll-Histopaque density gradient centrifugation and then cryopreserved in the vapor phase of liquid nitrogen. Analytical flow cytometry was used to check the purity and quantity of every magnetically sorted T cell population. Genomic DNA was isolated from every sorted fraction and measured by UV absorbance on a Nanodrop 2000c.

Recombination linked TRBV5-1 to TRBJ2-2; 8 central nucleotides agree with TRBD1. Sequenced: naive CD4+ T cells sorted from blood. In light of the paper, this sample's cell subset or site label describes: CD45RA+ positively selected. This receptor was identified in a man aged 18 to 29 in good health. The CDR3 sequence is CASSSTGTGTGELFF. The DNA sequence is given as TGCGCCAGCAGCTCCACCGGGACAGGAACCGGGGAGCTGTTTTTT.